Here is one T cell receptor beta chain with its context. What it binds is unknown. One junction end does not reproduce the germline sequence, and a read error may be involved. A universal primer site was added by template switching, and unique molecular identifiers were carried by the cDNA. TCRdb independently ran MiXCR on the 5' RACE reads; one entry per CDR3 protein. The sample yields roughly 1.6 million distinct CDR3 sequences, less than 40% seen once. The CDR3 runs to 13 residues. CDR1 is SGHDN and CDR2 is FVKESK in the germline V gene. This record belongs to a study of identical twins. General observations from the study: Out-of-frame beta chain sequences displayed weaker excess sharing between twins. Alpha sequences out of frame and shared by twins had excess low generation probability. Cross-sectional statistical analysis, not tracking of the same donors, underpinned the conclusions.

The J gene is TRBJ2-7, the V gene TRBV14; D remains unclear. The DNA end lines up better with TRBJ2-5; the J call may be wrong. The specimen was cord blood. The TCR sequence derives from a newborn girl in good health. CDR3 region: CAGSQEWSETQYF. In DNA, the CDR3 is TGTGCCGGCAGCCAAGAATGGTCAGAGACCCAGTACTTC.